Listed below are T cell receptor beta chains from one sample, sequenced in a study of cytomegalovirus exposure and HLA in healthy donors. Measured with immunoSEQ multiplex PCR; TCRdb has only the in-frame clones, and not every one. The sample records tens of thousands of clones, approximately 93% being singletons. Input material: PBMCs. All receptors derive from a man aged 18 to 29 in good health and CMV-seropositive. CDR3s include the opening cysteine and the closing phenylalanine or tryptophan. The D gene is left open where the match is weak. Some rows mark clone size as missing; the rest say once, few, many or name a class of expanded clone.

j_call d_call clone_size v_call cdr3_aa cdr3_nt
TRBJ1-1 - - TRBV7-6 CASSLGGRFTEAFF TGTGCCAGCAGCTTAGGAGGGCGCTTTACAGAAGCTTTCTTT
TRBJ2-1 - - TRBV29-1 CSVHGGAWKFF TGCAGCGTCCATGGCGGGGCATGGAAGTTCTTC
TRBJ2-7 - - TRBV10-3 CAISESREQYF TGTGCCATCAGTGAAAGTCGGGAGCAGTACTTC
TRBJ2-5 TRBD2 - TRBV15 CATSRDARRGAYQETQYF TGTGCCACCAGCAGAGATGCTAGGCGGGGGGCGTACCAAGAGACCCAGTACTTC
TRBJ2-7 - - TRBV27 CASSRGDEQYF TGTGCCAGCAGTAGGGGCGACGAGCAGTACTTC
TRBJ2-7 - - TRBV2 CASMGPGDEQYF TGTGCCAGCATGGGACCAGGGGACGAGCAGTACTTC
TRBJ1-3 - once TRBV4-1 CASSLRSGLSGNTIYF TGCGCCAGCAGCCTCAGGTCAGGCCTCTCTGGAAACACCATATATTTT
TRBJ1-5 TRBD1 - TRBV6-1 CASSEAVDRVNQPQHF TGTGCCAGCAGTGAAGCCGTCGACAGGGTGAATCAGCCCCAGCATTTT
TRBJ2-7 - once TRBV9 CASSTRLGGDYEQYF TGTGCCAGCAGCACCCGACTAGGAGGCGACTACGAGCAGTACTTC
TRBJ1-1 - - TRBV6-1 CASSDVLVGTEAFF TGTGCCAGCAGTGATGTGTTAGTCGGCACTGAAGCTTTCTTT
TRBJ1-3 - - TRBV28 CASSQGFLRNTIYF TGTGCCAGCAGCCAGGGATTTTTGAGAAACACCATATATTTT
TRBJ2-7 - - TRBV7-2 CASSLGPSDSYEQYF TGTGCCAGCAGCTTAGGACCTAGCGACTCCTACGAGCAGTACTTC
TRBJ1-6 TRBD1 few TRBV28 CASSPGGAVYSPLHF TGTGCCAGCAGCCCAGGGGGCGCGGTGTATTCACCCCTCCACTTT
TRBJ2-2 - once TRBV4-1 CASSHVSGNTGELFF TGCGCCAGCAGCCATGTCTCAGGCAACACCGGGGAGCTGTTTTTT
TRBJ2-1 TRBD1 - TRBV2 CASLSTGGSPNEQFF TGTGCCAGCTTATCGACAGGGGGAAGCCCTAATGAGCAGTTCTTC
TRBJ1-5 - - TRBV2 CASSEAQGLSNQPQHF TGTGCCAGCAGTGAAGCGCAGGGACTTAGCAATCAGCCCCAGCATTTT
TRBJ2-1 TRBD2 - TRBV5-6 CASSKTSGSSYNEQFF TGTGCCAGCAGCAAAACTAGCGGGAGCTCCTACAATGAGCAGTTCTTC
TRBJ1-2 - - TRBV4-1 CASSQDGGNTVNYGYTF TGCGCCAGCAGCCAAGATGGGGGGAATACCGTTAACTATGGCTACACCTTC
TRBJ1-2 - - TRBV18 CASSRGGDYGYTF TGTGCCAGCTCACGCGGGGGCGACTATGGCTACACCTTC
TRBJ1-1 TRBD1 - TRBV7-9 CASSSPGGSGTEAFF TGTGCCAGCAGCTCCCCAGGGGGAAGTGGTACTGAAGCTTTCTTT
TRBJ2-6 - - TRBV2 CASSFIPSGANVLTF TGTGCCAGCAGTTTTATTCCTTCTGGGGCCAACGTCCTGACTTTC
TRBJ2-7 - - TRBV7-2 CASSPWAGAREQYF TGTGCCAGCAGCCCCTGGGCGGGGGCTCGCGAGCAGTACTTC
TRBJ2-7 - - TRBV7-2 CASSLDWTGPYEQYF TGTGCCAGCAGCTTAGACTGGACTGGACCTTACGAGCAGTACTTC
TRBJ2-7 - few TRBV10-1 CASSGSSYEQYF TGCGCCAGCAGTGGGAGCTCCTACGAGCAGTACTTC
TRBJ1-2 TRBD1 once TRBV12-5 CASGLGGPNYGYTF TGTGCTAGTGGTTTAGGGGGCCCTAACTATGGCTACACCTTC
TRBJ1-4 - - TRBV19 CASRFRGGEKLFF TGTGCCAGTAGATTCAGGGGCGGTGAAAAACTGTTTTTT
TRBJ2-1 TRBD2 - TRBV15 CATSTTFPGLAGNEQFF TGTGCCACCAGCACTACATTTCCGGGACTAGCGGGGAATGAGCAGTTCTTC
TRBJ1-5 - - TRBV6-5 CASSSYSNQPQHF TGTGCCAGCAGTTCCTATAGCAATCAGCCCCAGCATTTT
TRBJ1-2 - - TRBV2 CASSELRTSNYGYTF TGTGCCAGCAGTGAACTCCGGACATCGAACTATGGCTACACCTTC
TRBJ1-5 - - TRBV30 CAWNIGNQPQHF TGTGCCTGGAATATCGGGAATCAGCCCCAGCATTTT
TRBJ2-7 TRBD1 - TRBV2 CASSSGTVSYEQYF TGTGCCAGCAGCTCCGGGACAGTCAGCTACGAGCAGTACTTC
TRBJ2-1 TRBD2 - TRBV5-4 CASSLGLGTSGRGEQFF TGTGCCAGCAGCCTGGGACTTGGGACTAGCGGGAGGGGTGAGCAGTTCTTC
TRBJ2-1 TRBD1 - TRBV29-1 CSVYRGSYNEQFF TGCAGCGTCTACAGGGGCTCCTACAATGAGCAGTTCTTC
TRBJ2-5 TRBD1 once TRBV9 CASSSRTGGRLETQYF TGTGCCAGCAGCTCCAGGACAGGGGGCCGGTTAGAGACCCAGTACTTC
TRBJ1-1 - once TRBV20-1 CSAGIAEAFF TGCAGCGCAGGGATTGCTGAAGCTTTCTTT
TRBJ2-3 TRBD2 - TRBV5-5 CASSPGTSGVKFTDTQYF TGTGCCAGCAGTCCTGGGACTAGCGGGGTTAAGTTCACAGATACGCAGTATTTT
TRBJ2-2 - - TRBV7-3 CASSPSQGNAGELFF TGTGCCAGCAGCCCGAGCCAGGGCAATGCCGGGGAGCTGTTTTTT
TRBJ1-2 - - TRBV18 CASSQETGESVYTF TGTGCCAGCTCTCAGGAGACGGGGGAATCAGTCTACACCTTC
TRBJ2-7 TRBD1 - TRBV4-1 CASSRGTGYEQYF TGCGCCAGCAGCCGAGGGACAGGTTACGAGCAGTACTTC
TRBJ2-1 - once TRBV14 CASSQVQAPEQFF TGTGCCAGCAGCCAAGTACAGGCCCCGGAGCAGTTCTTC
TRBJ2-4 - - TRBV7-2 CASSFCWGGAKNIQYF TGTGCCAGCAGCTTCTGTTGGGGGGGCGCCAAAAACATTCAGTACTTC
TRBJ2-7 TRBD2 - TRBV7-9 CASSPWTSGVTGAYEQYF TGTGCCAGCAGCCCCTGGACTAGCGGGGTAACCGGGGCCTACGAGCAGTACTTC
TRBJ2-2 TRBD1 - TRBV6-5 CASSYRTGETGELFF TGTGCCAGCAGTTACCGGACAGGGGAAACCGGGGAGCTGTTTTTT
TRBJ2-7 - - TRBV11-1 CASSPGNPRGPWAGEQYF TGTGCCAGCAGCCCCGGTAATCCAAGGGGCCCCTGGGCGGGAGAGCAGTACTTC
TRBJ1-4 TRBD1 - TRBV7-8 CASSFRGGAEKLFF TGTGCCAGCAGCTTTCGAGGGGGCGCTGAAAAACTGTTTTTT
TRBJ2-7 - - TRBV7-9 CASSRQDYEQYF TGTGCCAGCAGTCGACAGGATTACGAGCAGTACTTC
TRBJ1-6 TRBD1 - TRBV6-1 CASSEALGDSASSPLHF TGTGCCAGCAGTGAAGCGCTAGGGGACAGCGCCAGTTCACCCCTCCACTTT
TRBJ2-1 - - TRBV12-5 CASGLVVAPYRVGGKRNEQFF TGTGCTAGTGGTTTGGTAGTCGCGCCGTACAGGGTAGGAGGAAAGCGCAATGAGCAGTTCTTC
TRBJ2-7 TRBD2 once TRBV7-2 CASSALLAGDGEQYF TGTGCCAGCAGCGCCTTACTAGCGGGAGATGGGGAGCAGTACTTC
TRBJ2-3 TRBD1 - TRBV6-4 CASSRTGGTGTDTQYF TGTGCCAGCAGTCGGACAGGGGGGACGGGCACAGATACGCAGTATTTT
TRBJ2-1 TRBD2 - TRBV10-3 CAISDLIGLAGINEQFF TGTGCCATCAGTGATTTAATCGGACTAGCGGGAATAAATGAGCAGTTCTTC
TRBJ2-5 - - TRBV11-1 CASRTGTQETQYF TGTGCCAGCCGTACAGGGACCCAAGAGACCCAGTACTTC
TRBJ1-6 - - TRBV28 CASIARSSYNSPLHF TGTGCCAGCATAGCCCGAAGCTCCTATAATTCACCCCTCCACTTT
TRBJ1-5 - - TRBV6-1 CASSEAQGRGNQPQHF TGTGCCAGCAGTGAAGCTCAGGGGCGAGGGAATCAGCCCCAGCATTTT
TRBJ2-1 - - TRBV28 CASSLYGEQFF TGTGCCAGCAGTTTATACGGTGAGCAGTTCTTC
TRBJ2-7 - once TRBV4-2 CASSQENGAYEQYF TGTGCCAGCAGCCAAGAGAACGGAGCCTACGAGCAGTACTTC
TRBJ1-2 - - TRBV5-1 CASWGVLYGYTF TGCGCCAGCTGGGGGGTGCTGTATGGCTACACCTTC
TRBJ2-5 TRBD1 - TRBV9 CASSYSDRGVLETQYF TGTGCCAGCAGCTACTCCGACAGGGGAGTTCTCGAGACCCAGTACTTC
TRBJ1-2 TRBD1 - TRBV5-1 CASSLEGTGDYGYTF TGCGCCAGCAGCTTGGAGGGGACAGGGGACTATGGCTACACCTTC